This entry lists 6 T cell receptor beta chains sequenced from one sample in a study of response to subunit inactivated influenza vaccine. A single record per CDR3 protein comes from TCRdb applying MiXCR to the RT-PCR reads. The data contain 490,000 or so distinct CDR3 sequences, around 8% of them singletons. Sequenced here: PBMCs from blood, sampled 23 months after vaccination. These receptors all come from a man aged 45-69 years who received an inactivated influenza vaccine.

This clonotype was detected many times. The chain is built from TRBV5-1 and TRBJ2-1, with 7 bases identical to TRBD1. Germline V gene sequence: CDR1 SGHRS, CDR2 YFSETQ. The CDR3 contains 12 residues. J lost 9 bases, V lost 4 bases, and 4 bases had no gene match. The CDR3 sequence is CASSHAGGEQFF. In DNA, the CDR3 is TGCGCCAGCAGCCACGCAGGGGGTGAGCAGTTCTTC.

The J gene is TRBJ2-5, the V gene TRBV7-9; D assignment may be TRBD1 or TRBD2 (5 bases each). The germline V gene has CDR1 SEHNR and CDR2 FQNEAQ (reference sequence). The CDR3 has 14 residues. Trimming took 5 bases from V and 3 from J, leaving 13 bases between them. In DNA, the CDR3 is TGTGCCAGCAGCGCACCTTTGGGGGAAGAGACCCAGTACTTC. Translating it yields CASSAPLGEETQYF.

Comment on this clonotype: A read error may produce the germline difference seen at one junction end. The chain combines TRBV27 with TRBJ1-6, with a possible D match to TRBD1 (6 bases). Looked up from germline, CDR1 is MNHEY and CDR2 is SMNVEV (reference sequence). The CDR3 length is 14 residues. The CDR3 DNA reads TGCTCCGGGACAAACAGCCCCTTTAATTCACCCCTCCACTTT. Its translation: CSGTNSPFNSPLHF.

This clonotype was observed a few times. The gene calls are TRBV3-1 and TRBJ2-1; possibly TRBD2 for D (6 bases). The CDR3 has 15 amino acids. Trimming took 2 bases from V and 1 from J, leaving 9 bases between them. Germline CDR1 and CDR2: LGHDT and YNNKEL (reference sequence). DNA of the CDR3: TGTGCCAGCAGCCAACTAGCGTTTTCCTACAATGAGCAGTTCTTC. It specifies CASSQLAFSYNEQFF.

The rearrangement uses TRBV5-1 and TRBJ2-5; D is ambiguous. This CDR3 is 17 amino acids long. From germline, CDR1 is SGHRS and CDR2 YFSETQ. Trimming left V 0 bases short and J 2 bases short, with 17 bases between. The DNA of the CDR3 is TGCGCCAGCAGCTTGGGTGCCTCACCTTCTTTTCAAGAGACCCAGTACTTC. Its translation is CASSLGASPSFQETQYF.

The sample holds many counts of this clonotype. The genes are TRBV19 and TRBJ1-1, with D possibly TRBD1 on 5 matching bases. Between the trimmed V and J ends, which lost 8 bases and 8 bases, there was a span of 12 bases. The germline CDR1 and CDR2 sequences are LNHDA and SQIVND (reference sequence). The length of the CDR3 is 11 residues. CDR3 in amino acids: CASEGAEEAFF. The CDR3 coding sequence is TGTGCCAGTGAAGGGGCAGAAGAAGCTTTCTTT.